The 18 T cell receptor beta chains below come from one sample, sequenced in a study of T-cell memory formation after mild COVID-19. Via MiXCR, TCRdb re-called the 5' RACE reads, giving one row per CDR3 protein. The profile shows a few hundred thousand distinct CDR3 sequences, approximately 23% of them singletons. The sample taken for sequencing was PBMCs or a T cell subset sorted from them (not recorded which). The receptors shown here come from an adult woman who had mild COVID-19 (a few samples of this study predate the infection). Cell type and time point are not known.

This chain links TRBV6-5 with TRBJ1-6, with TRBD1 matching 8 bases. The germline V gene has CDR1 MNHEY and CDR2 SVGAGI. The CDR3 spans 16 residues. V lost 5 bases and J lost 6; bases outside the gene matches: 9. The CDR3 nucleotides are TGTGCCAGCAGTGAGAACCGGGACAGGCGTAATTCACCCCTCCACTTT. Translation gives CASSENRDRRNSPLHF.

This clonotype was detected a few times. V gene TRBV6-1 combines with J gene TRBJ2-1; weak D call: TRBD2 (5 bases). The CDR3 is 14 residues long. Between the trimmed V and J ends, which lost 7 bases and 3 bases, there was a span of 13 bases. The germline CDR1 and CDR2 sequences are MNHNS and SASEGT. CDR3 protein: CASIDYQNYNEQFF. The CDR3 nucleotides read TGTGCCAGCATCGACTACCAAAACTACAATGAGCAGTTCTTC.

The gene calls are TRBV24-1 and TRBJ2-1; TRBD1 aligns across 8 bases. Germline CDR1 KGHDR, CDR2 SFDVKD. The CDR3 spans 15 residues. The junction had 7 bases not matched to a gene; V was cut back by 0 bases and J by 10 bases. The CDR3 DNA reads as TGTGCCACCAGTGATTTGGGACAGGGCAACGAGGAGCAGTTCTTC. This sequence encodes CATSDLGQGNEEQFF.

This sequence joins TRBV7-3 and TRBJ1-2, with 10 nucleotides matching TRBD1. The CDR3 totals 14 residues. V lost 1 base and J lost 6; bases outside the gene matches: 2. In germline, CDR1 is SGHTA, CDR2 FQGTGA. The CDR3 loop is CASSLMGTGDGYTF. The DNA for the CDR3 is TGTGCCAGCAGCTTAATGGGGACAGGGGATGGCTACACCTTC. The whole variable domain, remainder taken from reference TRBV7-3 and TRBJ1-2, is GAGVSQTPSNKVTEKGKYVELRCDPISGHTALYWYRQSLGQGPEFLIYFQGTGAADDSGLPNDRFFAVRPEGSVSTLKIQRTERGDSAVYLCASSLMGTGDGYTFGSGTRLTVV.

This clonotype was found a few times. The CDR3 DNA reads TGCGCCAGCAGCCCACGGACTAGCGGGGGAGGGTTCTTC. It yields the protein CASSPRTSGGGFF. V gene TRBV5-1 combines with J gene TRBJ2-1, with 13 nucleotides matching TRBD2. J was trimmed by 15 bases and V by 4 bases; bases with no gene match: 7. The CDR3 is 13 residues long. The germline CDR1 and CDR2 sequences are SGHRS and YFSETQ. The full variable domain, with the rest looked up from reference TRBV5-1 and TRBJ2-1, is KAGVTQTPRYLIKTRGQQVTLSCSPISGHRSVSWYQQTPGQGLQFLFEYFSETQRNKGNFPGRFSGRQFSNSRSEMNVSTLELGDSALYLCASSPRTSGGGFFGPGTRLTVL.

This chain uses TRBV15 with TRBJ2-7; 8 bases fit TRBD1. The CDR3 extends over 18 amino acids. Germline CDR1 reads LNHNV; CDR2 reads YYDKDF (reference sequence). The V gene end was trimmed by 0 bases and the J gene end by 2 bases; junction bases not matched to a gene: 12. The CDR3 region has the DNA TGTGCCACCAGCAGAGAAGGGCGGTGGGGACAGGCTACCTACGAGCAGTACTTC. Translating gives CATSREGRWGQATYEQYF. Combining the CDR3 with reference TRBV15 and TRBJ2-7 gives the whole variable domain DAMVIQNPRYQVTQFGKPVTLSCSQTLNHNVMYWYQQKSSQAPKLLFHYYDKDFNNEADTPDNFQSRRPNTSFCFLDIRSPGLGDTAMYLCATSREGRWGQATYEQYFGPGTRLTVT.

This clonotype was seen a handful of times. V usage is TRBV7-9 and J usage is TRBJ2-5, with no clear D. With 3 bases removed from V and 1 base from J, the gap between germline ends came to 9 bases. Germline-derived CDR1 and CDR2 are SEHNR and FQNEAQ (reference sequence). CDR3 length: 14 residues. The CDR3 loop is CASSFGHTQETQYF. The CDR3 DNA reads TGTGCCAGCAGCTTTGGGCACACCCAAGAGACCCAGTACTTC.

This clonotype occurred a few times. The chain links TRBV14 to TRBJ1-3; D remains ambiguous. Germline values: CDR1 SGHDN, CDR2 FVKESK. V was trimmed by 0 bases and J by 0 bases, leaving 6 bases between them. The CDR3 runs to 15 residues. The CDR3 region has the DNA TGTGCCAGCAGCCAAGACTCATACTCTGGAAACACCATATATTTT. The encoded protein is CASSQDSYSGNTIYF.

This clonotype has only a few counts. The rearrangement uses TRBV20-1 and TRBJ2-4; a possible D gene is TRBD2 (6 bases). Deletions cut 3 bases from V and 9 bases from J, with 18 bases between. Germline loops: CDR1 DFQATT, CDR2 SNEGSKA (reference sequence). The CDR3 has 14 residues. CDR3 residues: CSASDGRDLGIQYF. The CDR3 DNA reads as TGCAGTGCTAGCGACGGACGGGACTTGGGCATTCAGTACTTC.

This clonotype was recorded a few times. CDR3: CASSLRSNEQYF. The CDR3 bases are TGTGCCAGCAGTTTACGGTCGAACGAGCAGTACTTC. J is TRBJ2-7 and V is TRBV28; no reliable D call. Trimming cost V 2 bases and J 5 bases, with 7 bases left between them. Germline loops: CDR1 MDHEN, CDR2 SYDVKM. CDR3 length equals 12 residues.

There are a few counts of this clonotype. The chain links TRBV5-6 to TRBJ2-7, with TRBD1 as a possible D gene (5 bases). Germline lookup yields CDR1 SGHDT and CDR2 YYEEEE. This CDR3 spans 13 amino acids. With 4 bases removed from V and 1 base from J, the gap between germline ends came to 9 bases. CDR3 bases: TGTGCCAGCAGCCCACAGGCGTCCTACGAGCAGTACTTC. Translating it yields CASSPQASYEQYF. The full variable domain, with the rest looked up from reference TRBV5-6 and TRBJ2-7, is DAGVTQSPTHLIKTRGQQVTLRCSPKSGHDTVSWYQQALGQGPQFIFQYYEEEERQRGNFPDRFSGHQFPNYSSELNVNALLLGDSALYLCASSPQASYEQYFGPGTRLTVT.

The chain is built from TRBV7-9 and TRBJ1-1; D remains unclear. Germline-derived CDR1 and CDR2 are SEHNR and FQNEAQ (reference sequence). V gave up 4 bases and J gave up 4 bases, with 13 bases separating them. The CDR3 is 14 amino acids. The CDR3 spells CASSYMKQSTEAFF. CDR3 bases: TGTGCCAGCAGCTACATGAAGCAGAGCACTGAAGCTTTCTTT.

The J gene is TRBJ2-1, the V gene TRBV7-9, with 8 bases aligning to TRBD2. Losses at the gene ends were 4 bases for V and 9 bases for J; bases not matched to a gene: 11. The germline gives CDR1 SEHNR, CDR2 FQNEAQ (reference sequence). The CDR3 is 15 residues long. The CDR3 sequence: CASSSGLVFPFEQFF. CDR3 nucleotides: TGTGCCAGCAGCTCGGGACTAGTATTCCCTTTTGAGCAGTTCTTC.

The chain has TRBV6-5 and TRBJ1-2; D unresolved. CDR3 length: 15 amino acids. The V end was cut by 0 bases, the J end by 4 bases, with 12 bases between. The germline V gene has CDR1 MNHEY and CDR2 SVGAGI. This CDR3 is CASSYSARGGYGYTF. CDR3 sequence (DNA): TGTGCCAGCAGTTACTCAGCCCGGGGAGGCTATGGCTACACCTTC.

The J gene is TRBJ2-1, the V gene TRBV13, with 7 bases lining up with TRBD2. The junction had 9 bases not matched to a gene; V was cut back by 5 bases and J by 5 bases. CDR1 is PRHDT and CDR2 is FYEKMQ in the germline V gene (reference sequence). The CDR3 has 15 amino acids. The CDR3, as DNA: TGTGCCAGCAGCCCCAGGTCTGCGGGAGACAATGAGCAGTTCTTC. Translated, it gives CASSPRSAGDNEQFF. The complete variable domain, with remaining parts taken from reference TRBV13 and TRBJ2-1, reads AAGVIQSPRHLIKEKRETATLKCYPIPRHDTVYWYQQGPGQDPQFLISFYEKMQSDKGSIPDRFSAQQFSDYHSELNMSSLELGDSALYFCASSPRSAGDNEQFFGPGTRLTVL.

This clonotype was found a few times. The chain joins TRBV20-1 to TRBJ2-7, with TRBD2 matching over 8 bases. J lost 6 bases, V lost 4 bases, and 5 bases had no gene match. The CDR3 is 12 residues long. Germline V gene sequence: CDR1 DFQATT, CDR2 SNEGSKA (reference sequence). CDR3 in DNA: TGCAGTGCTAAGGGACTAGGAGGCGAGCAGTACTTC. The encoded protein is CSAKGLGGEQYF.

This clonotype was picked up a small number of times. The V call is TRBV30, the J call TRBJ2-5; weak D call: TRBD2 (6 bases). In germline, CDR1 is GTSNPN, CDR2 SVGIG (reference sequence). Trimming shortened V by 2 bases and J by 0 bases, and 10 bases separated the two germline ends. This CDR3 has 14 residues. Here the CDR3 DNA reads TGTGCCTGGAGTCTCGGGGGAAACCAAGAGACCCAGTACTTC. It specifies CAWSLGGNQETQYF.

This clonotype showed up just a few times. The chain employs TRBV21-1 and TRBJ1-5. TRBV21-1 is reported as a pseudogene. The CDR3 contains 14 residues. In DNA, the CDR3 is TGTGCCAGCAGCGCAGAGCCTAGCAATCAGCCCCAGCATTTT. Encoded protein: CASSAEPSNQPQHF.